These T cell receptor beta chains were read from a single sample in a study of tumor and adjacent non-tumor tissue in lung cancer. TCRdb reprocessed the multiplex PCR reads with MiXCR, giving one entry per CDR3 protein. The table has 60,000 to 95,000 distinct CDR3 sequences, around four fifths seen once. Sequencing was done on a sample of lung tumor tissue. The origin of the receptors is a woman in her forties or fifties with non-small cell lung cancer. Each CDR3 is given with its conserved first and last residue. A D gene is named only where the DNA matches it firmly. Size values are once, few and many counts, or a class for expanded clones, and some rows have none.

clone size	D gene	V gene	J gene	CDR3 length	CDR3 protein	CDR3 DNA
few	-	TRBV6-1	TRBJ2-7	16	CASRGNPRAHPYEQCF	TGTGCCAGCAGAGGAAATCCCCGTGCCCACCCCTACGAGCAGTGCTTC
few	-	TRBV28	TRBJ1-3	16	CANKMVGASSGNTIYF	TGTGCCAACAAAATGGTAGGGGCTAGCTCTGGAAACACCATATATTTT
-	-	TRBV6-6	TRBJ2-3	14	CASSYSLSADMQYF	TGTGCCAGCAGTTACTCCCTCTCCGCCGATATGCAGTATTTT
-	-	TRBV6-6	TRBJ2-2	13	CASRRQNVGELFF	TGTGCCAGCCGAAGACAGAACGTCGGGGAGCTGTTTTTT
-	-	TRBV6-2/TRBV6-3	TRBJ2-2	14	CASSWQLNTGELLF	TGTGCCAGCAGTTGGCAGTTGAACACCGGGGAGCTGCTTTTT
-	-	TRBV12-3/TRBV12-4	TRBJ2-1	11	CANSLSHEQFF	TGTGCCAACAGTTTATCCCATGAACAGTTCTTC
-	-	TRBV28	TRBJ1-2	15	CANSLMGAWKYGYTF	TGTGCCAACAGTTTAATGGGGGCCTGGAAGTATGGCTACACCTTC
few	-	TRBV11-2	TRBJ2-5	11	CVSSITEIQYF	TGTGTCAGTAGCATCACCGAGATCCAGTACTTC
-	-	TRBV6-5	TRBJ2-3	13	CASSGSFTDTQYF	TGTGCCAGCAGTGGCAGCTTCACTGATACGCAGTATTTT
-	-	TRBV20-1	TRBJ1-1	13	CSARAIVNTEAFF	TGCAGTGCTAGAGCGATAGTTAACACTGAAGCTTTCTTT
-	-	TRBV7-8	TRBJ2-1	13	CASSAPDRNEQFF	TGTGCCAGCAGCGCGCCTGACCGCAATGAGCAGTTCTTC
-	TRBD2	TRBV11-1	TRBJ2-2	18	CASSVAISGGYHTEELFF	TGTGCCAGCAGCGTAGCTATTAGCGGGGGTTACCACACCGAGGAGCTGTTTTTT
-	TRBD1	TRBV29-1	TRBJ2-3	14	CSVSGTGAGDMQYF	TGCAGCGTCTCCGGGACAGGAGCAGGAGATATGCAGTATTTT
once	-	TRBV5-5	TRBJ1-5	15	CPSGGGGYSNQHQHF	TGTCCCAGCGGCGGCGGGGGCTATAGCAATCAGCACCAGCATTTT
-	-	TRBV6-2/TRBV6-3	TRBJ2-7	13	CVSTVWENREQYF	TGTGTCAGCACCGTGTGGGAGAATAGGGAGCAGTACTTC
-	TRBD1	TRBV6-6	TRBJ1-2	14	CARGGGTANCGYTF	TGTGCCAGAGGAGGGGGCACAGCTAACTGTGGCTACACCTTC
-	TRBD1	TRBV4-1	TRBJ2-6	19	CASSQDWWTGGSGANVVTF	TGCGCCAGTAGCCAAGATTGGTGGACAGGGGGTTCTGGGGCCAACGTCGTGACTTTC
-	TRBD2	TRBV10-2	TRBJ2-1	16	CASSESGTRGMSEQFF	TGCGCCAGCAGTGAGTCGGGGACTAGGGGGATGAGTGAGCAGTTCTTC
-	TRBD1	TRBV29-1	TRBJ2-7	16	CSVEPHGTGDTTEQYF	TGTAGCGTTGAACCCCACGGGACAGGGGATACTACGGAGCAGTACTTC
many	-	TRBV10-1	TRBJ1-1	14	CASSPQGSNTEAFF	TGCGCCAGCAGTCCTCAGGGGTCGAACACTGAAGCTTTCTTT
-	-	TRBV11-2	TRBJ2-3	14	CASSLGRDPDTQYF	TGTGCCAGCAGCTTGGGCAGGGACCCCGATACGCAGTATTTT
few	-	TRBV29-1	TRBJ1-1	11	CSGVKTPEAFF	TGCAGCGGCGTCAAAACCCCTGAAGCTTTCTTT
-	TRBD1	TRBV12-5	TRBJ2-3	15	CASGLRQGVTDTQYF	TGTGCTAGTGGTCTGCGGCAGGGGGTTACAGATACGCAGTATTTT
-	-	TRBV6-5	TRBJ2-1	14	CASREDYAYNGQFF	TGTGCCAGCAGAGAGGACTACGCTTACAATGGGCAGTTCTTC
medium-sized	-	TRBV4-1	TRBJ2-1	15	CASSQVIGSVNEQFF	TGCGCCAGCAGCCAAGTTATCGGTAGCGTCAATGAGCAGTTCTTC
-	TRBD1	TRBV29-1	TRBJ1-1	14	CSIGGGQDNIEAFF	TGCAGCATTGGAGGGGGACAGGACAACATTGAAGCTTTCTTT
few	-	TRBV20-1	TRBJ2-7	13	CSARGGALYEQYF	TGCAGTGCTAGAGGGGGGGCGCTCTACGAGCAGTACTTC
many	-	TRBV6-5	TRBJ2-1	13	CASSTASYNEQFF	TGTGCCAGCAGCACGGCCTCCTACAATGAGCAGTTCTTC
-	-	TRBV4-1	TRBJ1-5	15	CASSQVPGYNQPQHF	TGCGCCAGCAGCCAAGTCCCGGGGTACAATCAGCCCCAGCATTTT
-	-	TRBV6-5	TRBJ1-3	16	CASRSPTRGTGNTIYF	TGTGCCAGCAGATCCCCTACGCGCGGTACCGGAAACACCATATATTTT
-	-	TRBV6-1	TRBJ2-7	12	CARRGDIYEQYF	TGTGCCAGAAGAGGGGATATCTACGAGCAATACTTC
-	-	TRBV11-2	TRBJ2-3	13	CTSSLAESDTQYF	TGTACCAGTAGCTTAGCTGAGTCAGATACGCAGTATTTT
-	-	TRBV29-1	TRBJ2-7	14	CSGTEGPGSNEQYF	TGCAGCGGAACAGAGGGCCCGGGTAGCAACGAGCAGTACTTC
-	-	TRBV12-3/TRBV12-4	TRBJ1-5	13	CASSLGKNQPQHF	TGTGCCAGCAGTCTGGGGAAGAATCAGCCCCAGCATTTT
once	-	TRBV7-8	TRBJ2-5	11	CASGLTETQYF	TGTGCCAGCGGCCTGACGGAGACCCAGTACTTT
many	-	TRBV7-8	TRBJ2-7	11	CASSLSLEQYF	TGTGCCAGCAGCTTATCGCTCGAGCAGTACTTC
-	TRBD1	TRBV5-1	TRBJ2-5	16	CASSLGSDRVRETQYF	TGCGCCAGCAGCTTGGGGTCGGACAGGGTCCGAGAGACCCAGTACTTC
-	TRBD2	TRBV10-3	TRBJ2-1	16	CAISGPGLAGNNEQFF	TGTGCCATCAGTGGGCCTGGACTAGCGGGAAACAATGAGCAGTTCTTC